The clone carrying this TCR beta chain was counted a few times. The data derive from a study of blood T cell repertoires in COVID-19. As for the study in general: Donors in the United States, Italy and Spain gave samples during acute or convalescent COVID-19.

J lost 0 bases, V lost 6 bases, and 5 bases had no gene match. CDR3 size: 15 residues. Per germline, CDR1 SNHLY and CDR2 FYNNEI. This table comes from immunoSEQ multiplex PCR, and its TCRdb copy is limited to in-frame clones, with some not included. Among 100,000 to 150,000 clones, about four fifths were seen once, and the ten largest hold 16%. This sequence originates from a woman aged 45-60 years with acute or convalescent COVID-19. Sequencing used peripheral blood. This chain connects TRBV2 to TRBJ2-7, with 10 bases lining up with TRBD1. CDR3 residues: CASRDRQGASYEQYF. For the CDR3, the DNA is TGTGCCAGCAGAGATCGACAGGGGGCCTCCTACGAGCAGTACTTC.